This is a list of T cell receptor beta chains from one sample in a study of shared clonotypes between healthy human individuals. Sequenced by immunoSEQ multiplex PCR; TCRdb stores in-frame clones only, minus some. The table lists roughly 1,600,000 clones, approximately 98.5% of them singletons, with roughly 0.35% in the top ten. Input material: naive CD4+ T cells sorted from blood. Receptor source: a man between 25 and 39 years old in good health. Each CDR3 is given with its conserved first and last residue. A D gene is named only where the DNA matches it firmly. The size of a clone is reported for some rows only, either as once, few or many, or as a class for expanded clones.

clone_size,v_call,d_call,j_call,cdr3_nt,cdr3_aa
-,TRBV15,TRBD1,TRBJ1-5,TGTGCCACCAGCACACGTCCGGGACAGAGCATGGGTAATCAGCCCCAGCATTTT,CATSTRPGQSMGNQPQHF
-,TRBV27,-,TRBJ2-1,TGTGCCAGCAGTTCACTACCAGCTGGGGGCTCCTACAATGAGCAGTTCTTC,CASSSLPAGGSYNEQFF
-,TRBV5-1,TRBD1,TRBJ1-4,TGCGCCAGCAGCTCGGAGGGACAGGGATTTGAAAAACTGTTTTTT,CASSSEGQGFEKLFF
-,TRBV5-6,-,TRBJ2-2,TGTGCCAGCAGCCTGGGGGCCGGGGAGCTGTTTTTT,CASSLGAGELFF
once,TRBV9,-,TRBJ1-1,TGTGCCAGCAGCGTGACAGGGAACACTGAAGCTTTCTTT,CASSVTGNTEAFF
-,TRBV2,TRBD2,TRBJ2-7,TGTGCCAGCAACTTAGCGGGTGCAATCTACGAGCAGTACTTC,CASNLAGAIYEQYF
-,TRBV15,TRBD2,TRBJ2-7,TGTGCCACCAGCAGAGCCCTGGGACTAGCGGGAGGCCCGGGTCGATACGAGCAGTACTTC,CATSRALGLAGGPGRYEQYF
-,TRBV6-6,-,TRBJ2-7,TGTGCCAGCAGTTCGTATTCCGGGGTCTACGAGCAGTACTTC,CASSSYSGVYEQYF
-,TRBV7-9,-,TRBJ1-5,TGTGCCAGCAGCCAGGAAACTAGCAATCAGCCCCAGCATTTT,CASSQETSNQPQHF
-,TRBV18,-,TRBJ2-1,TGTGCCAGCTCACCACCGCTGGTGGGACGGATAGACAATGAGCAGTTCTTC,CASSPPLVGRIDNEQFF
-,TRBV7-3,TRBD1,TRBJ2-3,TGTGCCAGCAGCTTTGACAGGGGACCAGATACGCAGTATTTT,CASSFDRGPDTQYF
-,TRBV4-3,TRBD2,TRBJ2-1,TGCGCCAGCAGCCAAGATCCCTCGGGAGCGGGAGCATACAATGAGCAGTTCTTC,CASSQDPSGAGAYNEQFF
-,TRBV10-2,-,TRBJ2-7,TGCGCCAGCAGTGGGGGGGCCGACTACGAGCAGTACTTC,CASSGGADYEQYF
-,TRBV27,-,TRBJ1-4,TGTGCCAGCAGCCCTGTAGGTCTCACTAATGAAAAACTGTTTTTT,CASSPVGLTNEKLFF
-,TRBV7-8,-,TRBJ2-1,TGTGCCAGCAGCCTGGAGGGGAGGGGGTACAATGAGCAGTTCTTC,CASSLEGRGYNEQFF
-,TRBV11-2,TRBD1,TRBJ2-6,TGTGCCAGCAGCCAGGGGGACAGGGCCAACGTCCTGACTTTC,CASSQGDRANVLTF
-,TRBV28,-,TRBJ1-5,TGTGCCAGCAGTTTAAGGTCGTGGGCAGGGAATCAGCCCCAGCATTTT,CASSLRSWAGNQPQHF
-,TRBV6-5,-,TRBJ1-2,TGTGCCAGCAGTTACTCCCGGGGGCCAAACTATGGCTACACCTTC,CASSYSRGPNYGYTF
-,TRBV6-1,-,TRBJ2-7,TGTGCCAGCAGTGAGGCTAGGACCTACGAGCAGTACTTC,CASSEARTYEQYF
-,TRBV5-6,TRBD1,TRBJ1-3,TGTGCCAGCAGACCTACAGGGGAAGGAAACACCATATATTTT,CASRPTGEGNTIYF
-,TRBV28,-,TRBJ1-2,TGTGCCAGCAGTTCCGGTCGGGTCTATGGCTACACCTTC,CASSSGRVYGYTF
-,TRBV5-1,-,TRBJ1-1,TGCGCCAGCAGCTTGGTTGAAGACACTGAAGCTTTCTTT,CASSLVEDTEAFF
-,TRBV29-1,-,TRBJ2-1,TGCAGCGTTGGAATTAGTGAGCAGTTCTTC,CSVGISEQFF
-,TRBV7-9,-,TRBJ2-2,TGTGCCAGCAGCTTAGATATCGGGGAGCTGTTTTTT,CASSLDIGELFF
-,TRBV6-5,-,TRBJ2-3,TGTGCCAGCAGTTCCCGGCTGGCAGGGGCAGATACGCAGTATTTT,CASSSRLAGADTQYF
-,TRBV13,TRBD1,TRBJ2-7,TGTGCCAGCAGCCTAAGACAGGGGGCACTTTCTCTGGGAGAGCAGTACTTC,CASSLRQGALSLGEQYF
-,TRBV5-1,-,TRBJ1-1,TGCGCCAGCAGCTTGGGATACGGCCGGAACACTGAAGCTTTCTTT,CASSLGYGRNTEAFF
once,TRBV28,-,TRBJ2-7,TGTGCCAGCAGCCCCCACAGTACCTACGAGCAGTACTTC,CASSPHSTYEQYF
-,TRBV5-1,-,TRBJ2-5,TGCGCCAGCAGCTTGTGGGACCGTGAGACCCAGTACTTC,CASSLWDRETQYF
-,TRBV9,-,TRBJ2-2,TGTGCCAGCAGCGTAGGATTAAACACCGGGGAGCTGTTTTTT,CASSVGLNTGELFF
-,TRBV19,-,TRBJ2-3,TGTGCCAGCGCCCTCCTAGGGACCATCACAGATACGCAGTATTTT,CASALLGTITDTQYF
-,TRBV15,-,TRBJ1-4,TGTGCCACCAGCAGAGATATTATTGGGGCACACGGGGCGACTAATGAAAAACTGTTTTTT,CATSRDIIGAHGATNEKLFF
-,TRBV28,TRBD1,TRBJ1-3,TGTGCCAGCACCCCGACAGGGGCTGGAAACACCATATATTTT,CASTPTGAGNTIYF
-,TRBV7-7,-,TRBJ2-5,TGTGCTAGCAGCTTAGGGTCGGGTACGGAGACCCAGTACTTC,CASSLGSGTETQYF
-,TRBV7-9,TRBD2,TRBJ2-1,TGTGCCAGCAGCTTAGCGAGCGGGAGGGAGGATGAGCAGTTCTTC,CASSLASGREDEQFF
-,TRBV11-2,-,TRBJ2-1,TGTGCCAGCAGCATAGTTAACAATGAGCAGTTCTTC,CASSIVNNEQFF
once,TRBV9,TRBD2,TRBJ2-1,TGTGCCAGCAGCGTTTCAGGACTAGCGGTCTACAATGAGCAGTTCTTC,CASSVSGLAVYNEQFF
-,TRBV2,-,TRBJ2-7,TGTGCCAGTGGGCAGGGGTACTACGAGCAGTACTTC,CASGQGYYEQYF
-,TRBV2,TRBD1,TRBJ1-1,TGTGCCAGCAGTGTCGACAGGGGATCACCTGAAGCTTTCTTT,CASSVDRGSPEAFF
-,TRBV6-6,-,TRBJ2-2,TGTGCCAGCAGTTACTCGGCCGGGTCGAACACCGGGGAGCTGTTTTTT,CASSYSAGSNTGELFF
-,TRBV11-3,TRBD1,TRBJ2-2,TGTGCCAGCAGCTTACAGGGGGCGAACACCGGGGAGCTGTTTTTT,CASSLQGANTGELFF
-,TRBV5-1,TRBD1,TRBJ2-1,TGCGCCAGCAGCCCGACAGGGGTGGTTAACAATGAGCAGTTCTTC,CASSPTGVVNNEQFF
-,TRBV27,TRBD2,TRBJ2-3,TGTGCCAGCAGTGCAGGGACTAGCGGGAGTCGGGATACGCAGTATTTT,CASSAGTSGSRDTQYF
-,TRBV28,TRBD1,TRBJ1-2,TGTGCCAGCAGTTTAACAGGGGGCGTCTATGGCTACACCTTC,CASSLTGGVYGYTF
-,TRBV4-3,-,TRBJ2-1,TGCGCCAGCAGCCAAGATTATTTTTCGGACACCAGCTCCTACAATGAGCAGTTCTTC,CASSQDYFSDTSSYNEQFF
-,TRBV19,TRBD1,TRBJ1-5,TGTGCCAGCCGCCAATGGAGGGGGCTTGGGAGCAATCAGCCCCAGCATTTT,CASRQWRGLGSNQPQHF
once,TRBV5-1,TRBD2,TRBJ2-1,TGCGCCAGCAGCCACGGGACTAGCGGCAATGAGCAGTTCTTC,CASSHGTSGNEQFF
-,TRBV4-3,-,TRBJ2-2,TGCGCCAGCAGCCCCGAGGCGAGGGGCACCGGGGAGCTGTTTTTT,CASSPEARGTGELFF
-,TRBV7-9,-,TRBJ1-5,TGTGCCAGCAGCGACGTAATGGGGAGCAATAGCAATCAGCCCCAGCATTTT,CASSDVMGSNSNQPQHF
-,TRBV2,-,TRBJ2-3,TGTGCCAGCTCTATCGAGGTCGCAGATACGCAGTATTTT,CASSIEVADTQYF
-,TRBV7-2,TRBD2,TRBJ2-1,TGTGCCAGCAGGCTAGCGGAAGAGCAGTTCTTC,CASRLAEEQFF
-,TRBV19,TRBD2,TRBJ2-5,TGTGCCAGTAGGGAACTAGCGGGAGAATCAGAGACCCAGTACTTC,CASRELAGESETQYF
-,TRBV20-1,-,TRBJ1-3,TGCAGTGCGCCACGTGGAAACACCATATATTTT,CSAPRGNTIYF
-,TRBV10-3,TRBD1,TRBJ1-2,TGTGCCGCCTCGACAGGGGATTCCGGCTACACCTTC,CAASTGDSGYTF
-,TRBV4-2,-,TRBJ1-3,TGTGCCAGCAGTCAAGAACAGGGCCCGAACACCATATATTTT,CASSQEQGPNTIYF